The rows below give T cell receptor beta chains drawn from one sample of a study of blood T cell repertoires in COVID-19. This table comes from immunoSEQ multiplex PCR, and its TCRdb copy is limited to in-frame clones, with some not included. Among 110,000 or so clones listed, about 90% were seen once. Material: peripheral blood. The source of these receptors is a human donor in a cohort sampled during active COVID-19. Both conserved end residues are part of each CDR3. D genes are given only for firm matches. Expanded clones get a size class; other rows say once, few or many, or leave the size out.

j_gene	abundance	d_gene	v_gene	CDR3nt	CDR3aa
TRBJ2-6	NA	NA	TRBV5-1	TGCGCCAGCAGTACGAGCTCTGGGGCCAACGTCCTGACTTTC	CASSTSSGANVLTF
TRBJ2-1	NA	TRBD2	TRBV10-1	TGCGCCAGCAGTGAGTTAGCGGGAGGGCCGCACAATGAGCAGTTCTTC	CASSELAGGPHNEQFF
TRBJ2-7	NA	NA	TRBV27	TGTGCCAGCAGTTTCACAGGGTTCGAGCAGTACTTC	CASSFTGFEQYF
TRBJ1-1	few	NA	TRBV6-6	TGTGCCAGCAGTTCCGCACGGGAGGGCACTGAAGCTTTCTTT	CASSSAREGTEAFF
TRBJ2-1	NA	NA	TRBV7-3	TGTGCCAGCAGCCCTCTAAACTACAATGAGCAGTTCTTC	CASSPLNYNEQFF
TRBJ1-5	NA	TRBD1	TRBV5-1	TGCGCCAGCAGCTTGCAGGGGGGTAGCAATCAGCCCCAGCATTTT	CASSLQGGSNQPQHF
TRBJ1-1	NA	NA	TRBV28	TGTGCCAGCAGTACAGGGTATTCAATGAACACTGAAGCTTTCTTT	CASSTGYSMNTEAFF
TRBJ2-1	once	TRBD2	TRBV30	TGTGCCTGGAGTCCGAAAGGACTAGCGGCCAATGAGCAGTTCTTC	CAWSPKGLAANEQFF
TRBJ2-5	NA	TRBD2	TRBV27	TGTGCCAGCAGACCGCTAGCGGGAGGGCCGGAGACCCAGTACTTC	CASRPLAGGPETQYF
TRBJ1-6	NA	NA	TRBV9	TGTGCCAGCAGTACAACACAGTATTCACCCCTCCACTTT	CASSTTQYSPLHF
TRBJ1-2	NA	TRBD1	TRBV4-1	TGCGCCAGCAGCCAAGGGGCAGGGGGTAGGAGCTATGGCTACACCTTC	CASSQGAGGRSYGYTF
TRBJ2-5	once	NA	TRBV5-1	TGCGCCAGCAGCTTCTCGGGGGAGACCCAGTACTTC	CASSFSGETQYF
TRBJ2-3	NA	NA	TRBV30	TGTGCCTGGAGCGGGGACATCTTGGCGACAGATACGCAGTATTTT	CAWSGDILATDTQYF
TRBJ2-1	NA	TRBD1	TRBV19	TGTGCCAGTAGTCCCACAGGGGCTAATAACAATGAGCAGTTCTTC	CASSPTGANNNEQFF
TRBJ2-7	once	TRBD2	TRBV5-1	TGCGCCAGCAGCTTGGTGGGAGGGGTCCTCTACGAGCAGTACTTC	CASSLVGGVLYEQYF
TRBJ2-7	NA	TRBD1	TRBV27	TGTGCCAGCAGTCTTGGACAGGGGGCCTACGAGCAGTACTTC	CASSLGQGAYEQYF
TRBJ2-1	NA	NA	TRBV7-6	TGTGCCAGCAGCGCCGCTATCAACAATGAGCAGTTCTTC	CASSAAINNEQFF
TRBJ2-6	NA	NA	TRBV4-1	TGCGCCAGCAGTCAACGTTACTCTGGGGCCAACGTCCTGACTTTC	CASSQRYSGANVLTF
TRBJ2-2	once	NA	TRBV13	TGTGCCAGCATGGGGCAGAGTAACACCGGGGAGCTGTTTTTT	CASMGQSNTGELFF
TRBJ2-1	NA	NA	TRBV19	TGTGCCAGTAGTTCCGGGTTGGTCTTCTACAATGAGCAGTTCTTC	CASSSGLVFYNEQFF
TRBJ1-1	NA	TRBD1	TRBV19	TGTGCCAGTAGTCCAGGGGGCAGGCACACTGAAGCTTTCTTT	CASSPGGRHTEAFF
TRBJ2-1	NA	NA	TRBV5-8	TGTGCCAGCACCTCCATTCAGGGTGAGCAGTTCTTC	CASTSIQGEQFF
TRBJ2-2	once	TRBD1	TRBV19	TGTGCCAGTAGTATTAGAGGACAGGGGGCACCCGGGGAGCTGTTTTTT	CASSIRGQGAPGELFF
TRBJ1-1	NA	NA	TRBV7-9	TGTGCCAGCAGCTCACAGGGAGAAGCTTTCTTT	CASSSQGEAFF
TRBJ1-2	NA	TRBD1	TRBV5-1	TGCGCCAGCAGCTCGATGGAGACAGGGCTGGAGAGTGGCTACACCTTC	CASSSMETGLESGYTF
TRBJ2-1	NA	TRBD2	TRBV19	TGTGCCAGTACAATCTTTCCCCCGGGAGGCCTTGAGCAGTTCTTC	CASTIFPPGGLEQFF
TRBJ2-7	NA	TRBD2	TRBV5-1	TGCGCCAGCAGCTTTAGCGGGGGGACAGTCTACGAGCAGTACTTC	CASSFSGGTVYEQYF
TRBJ1-1	NA	TRBD1	TRBV5-6	TGTGCCAGCAGCTATAGCGACAGGGGAACTTTCTTT	CASSYSDRGTFF
TRBJ2-5	NA	NA	TRBV12-3/TRBV12-4	TGTGCCAGCAGTTCTTCCTTAACCCAGTACTTC	CASSSSLTQYF
TRBJ2-7	NA	NA	TRBV2	TGTGCCAGCAGTGAACGCTACGAGCAGTACTTC	CASSERYEQYF
TRBJ2-3	NA	NA	TRBV6-5	TGTGCCAGCGCTCAGGGCCCTCCGGATACGCAGTATTTT	CASAQGPPDTQYF
TRBJ1-1	NA	NA	TRBV6-1	TGTGCCAGCAGTGAAGGTCGCGGGGGGCCCGGGGGCACTGAAGCTTTCTTT	CASSEGRGGPGGTEAFF
TRBJ2-7	NA	TRBD2	TRBV5-1	TGCGCCAGCAGCTTGACACTAGCGGGGGCCTCCTACGAGCAGTACTTC	CASSLTLAGASYEQYF
TRBJ1-1	NA	TRBD1	TRBV6-6	TGTGCCAGCAGCAAATCCGGGACAGCTGAAGCTTTCTTT	CASSKSGTAEAFF
TRBJ1-2	NA	NA	TRBV6-1	TGTGCCAGCAGCGAAGGGGCTGGCTACACCTTC	CASSEGAGYTF
TRBJ1-2	few	NA	TRBV6-5	TGTGCCAGCAGTTACGGCGAGGGTACGGCCCCCACCTTC	CASSYGEGTAPTF
TRBJ2-5	once	TRBD2	TRBV9	TGTGCCAGCAGCGCGAGACTAGCGGGAGGAGAGACCCAGTACTTC	CASSARLAGGETQYF
TRBJ1-2	NA	NA	TRBV9	TGTGCCAGCAGGTCGCAACAGGGCGCAAACTATGGCTACACCTTC	CASRSQQGANYGYTF
TRBJ2-3	NA	TRBD2	TRBV7-6	TGTGCCAGCAGCTTAGCTAGCGGGGGGGCCGGGGCTACGCAGTATTTT	CASSLASGGAGATQYF
TRBJ2-1	NA	NA	TRBV5-4	TGTGCCAGCAGCTTCAATCGCGGCTCCTACAATGAGCAGTTCTTC	CASSFNRGSYNEQFF
TRBJ1-6	NA	TRBD1	TRBV15	TGTGCCACCAGCAGAGATAGGGACAGAAATAATTCACCCCTCCACTTT	CATSRDRDRNNSPLHF
TRBJ1-6	NA	NA	TRBV20-1	TGCAGTGCTAGTACCCAGGGAGGCTCACCCCTCCACTTT	CSASTQGGSPLHF
TRBJ1-6	NA	NA	TRBV6-5	TGTGCCAGCATCCCCGTCGACGGGGAGAATTCACCCCTCCACTTT	CASIPVDGENSPLHF
TRBJ1-2	NA	TRBD1	TRBV7-9	TGTGCCAGCAGTTTAGGGGGGACAGGGATTTCCTACACCTTC	CASSLGGTGISYTF
TRBJ2-6	NA	TRBD1	TRBV27	TGTGCCAGCAGTTTATCAGAGCCGGGACAGGGGTCGAAGGGCTCTGGGGCCAACGTCCTGACTTTC	CASSLSEPGQGSKGSGANVLTF
TRBJ2-5	NA	TRBD2	TRBV28	TGTGCCAGCAGTTCCGGGACTAGCGGGGGGGCTCTGGAGACCCAGTACTTC	CASSSGTSGGALETQYF
TRBJ1-2	NA	TRBD1	TRBV19	TGTGCCAGTAGTGAGCCGGGACAGGGGAACTATGGCTACACCTTC	CASSEPGQGNYGYTF
TRBJ2-5	once	TRBD1	TRBV19	TGTGCCAGTAGTACTCAGGGGGTGCCAGAGACCCAGTACTTC	CASSTQGVPETQYF
TRBJ2-7	NA	NA	TRBV3-1/TRBV3-2	TGTGCCAGCAGTCCAGGGGTTAACTCCTACGAGCAGTACTTC	CASSPGVNSYEQYF
TRBJ1-5	NA	NA	TRBV9	TGTGCCAGCAGCACGACAGAGAGCAATCAGCCCCAGCATTTT	CASSTTESNQPQHF
TRBJ2-3	NA	NA	TRBV5-1	TGCGCCAGCAGCTTGGGGACTAGCACAGATACGCAGTATTTT	CASSLGTSTDTQYF
TRBJ2-1	NA	TRBD2	TRBV24-1	TGTGCCACCAGTGGCCGTATTACTAGCGGGGGCCTTCGCTCCTACAATGAGCAGTTCTTC	CATSGRITSGGLRSYNEQFF
TRBJ1-6	few	NA	TRBV6-5	TGTGCCAGCAGACGGACACCGTCGGGAGGGTCACCCCTCCACTTT	CASRRTPSGGSPLHF
TRBJ2-7	NA	TRBD1	TRBV5-1	TGCGCCAGCAGCTTGGAACAGGGGGCTTCCTACGAGCAGTACTTC	CASSLEQGASYEQYF
TRBJ2-4	NA	NA	TRBV7-2	TGTGCCAGCAGCTTGCCCTTAAACATTCAGTGCTTC	CASSLPLNIQCF